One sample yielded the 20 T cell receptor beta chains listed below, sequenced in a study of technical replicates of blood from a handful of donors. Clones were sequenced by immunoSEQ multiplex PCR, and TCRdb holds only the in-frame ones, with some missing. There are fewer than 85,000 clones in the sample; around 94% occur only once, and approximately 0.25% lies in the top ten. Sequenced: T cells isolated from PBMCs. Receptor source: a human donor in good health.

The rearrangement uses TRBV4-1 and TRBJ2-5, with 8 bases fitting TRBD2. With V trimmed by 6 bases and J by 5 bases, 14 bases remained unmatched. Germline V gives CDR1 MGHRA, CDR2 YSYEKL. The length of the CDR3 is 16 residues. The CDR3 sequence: CASRHGGGKTGETQYF. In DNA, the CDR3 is TGCGCCAGCAGACACGGCGGGGGGAAAACAGGGGAGACCCAGTACTTC.

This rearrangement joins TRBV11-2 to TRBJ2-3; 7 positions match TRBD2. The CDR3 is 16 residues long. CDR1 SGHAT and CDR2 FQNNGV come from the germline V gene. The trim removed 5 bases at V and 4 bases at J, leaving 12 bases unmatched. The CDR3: CASSPRLAPFPDTQYF. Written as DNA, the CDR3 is TGTGCCAGCAGCCCCCGACTAGCCCCTTTTCCAGATACGCAGTATTTT.

CDR3 sequence reads: CASSLSRVYEQYF. As DNA, the CDR3 is TGTGCCAGCAGCCTCTCCCGGGTCTACGAGCAGTACTTC. This chain connects TRBV28 to TRBJ2-7; no firm D call. Germline CDR1 reads MDHEN; CDR2 reads SYDVKM. Trimming shortened V by 6 bases and J by 3 bases, and 12 bases separated the two germline ends. The CDR3 has 13 amino acids.

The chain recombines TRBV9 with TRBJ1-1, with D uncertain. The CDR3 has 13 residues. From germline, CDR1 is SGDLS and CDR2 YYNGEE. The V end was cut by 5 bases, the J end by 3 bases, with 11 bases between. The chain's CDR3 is CASREIGYTEAFF. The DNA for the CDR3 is TGTGCCAGCAGAGAGATCGGGTACACTGAAGCTTTCTTT.

The chain's CDR3 is CASSIIRGDEQFF. CDR3 DNA: TGCGCCAGCAGTATAATCCGGGGAGATGAGCAGTTCTTC. This chain joins TRBV10-2 and TRBJ2-1; D may be TRBD2 (5 bases). The length of the CDR3 is 13 residues. Looked up from germline, CDR1 is WSHSY and CDR2 is SAAADI. Deletions cut 5 bases from V and 8 bases from J, with 13 bases between.

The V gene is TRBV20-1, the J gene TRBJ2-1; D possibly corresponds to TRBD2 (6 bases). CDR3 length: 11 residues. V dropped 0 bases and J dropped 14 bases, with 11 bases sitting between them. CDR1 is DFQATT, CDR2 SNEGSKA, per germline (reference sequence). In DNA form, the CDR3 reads TGCAGTGCTAGAGAGGATGGCGGGGAGTTCTTC. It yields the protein CSAREDGGEFF.

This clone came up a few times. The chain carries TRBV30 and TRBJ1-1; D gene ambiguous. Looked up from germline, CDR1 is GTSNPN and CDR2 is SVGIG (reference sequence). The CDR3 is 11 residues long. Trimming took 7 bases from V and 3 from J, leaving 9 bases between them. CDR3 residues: CAYETHTEAFF. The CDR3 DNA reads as TGTGCCTATGAAACTCACACTGAAGCTTTCTTT.

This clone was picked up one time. The CDR3: CASTPRNYGYTF. The CDR3 DNA reads TGTGCCAGCACCCCTCGTAACTATGGCTACACCTTC. The genes are TRBV28 and TRBJ1-2; D is unclear. V gave up 7 bases and J gave up 1 base, with 7 bases separating them. Germline loops: CDR1 MDHEN, CDR2 SYDVKM. CDR3 length: 12 amino acids.

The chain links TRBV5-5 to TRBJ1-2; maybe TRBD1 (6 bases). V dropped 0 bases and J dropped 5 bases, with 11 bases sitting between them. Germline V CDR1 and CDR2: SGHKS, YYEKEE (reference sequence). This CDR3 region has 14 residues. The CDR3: CASSLEVTGYGYTF. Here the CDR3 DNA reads TGTGCCAGCAGCTTGGAGGTGACAGGTTATGGCTACACCTTC.

The CDR3 reads CASSSKEGQGAPGEQYF. As DNA, the CDR3 is TGTGCCAGCAGCTCAAAAGAGGGACAGGGGGCTCCTGGCGAGCAGTACTTC. The chain has TRBV13 and TRBJ2-7, with 12 bases that match TRBD1. In germline, CDR1 is PRHDT, CDR2 FYEKMQ (reference sequence). V gave up 4 bases and J gave up 6 bases; unmatched junction bases: 13. The CDR3 has 17 amino acids.

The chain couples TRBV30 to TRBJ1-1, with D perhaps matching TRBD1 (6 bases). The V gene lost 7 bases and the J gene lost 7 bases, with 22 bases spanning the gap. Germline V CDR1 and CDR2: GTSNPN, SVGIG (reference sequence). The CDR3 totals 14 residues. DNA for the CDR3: TGTGCCTTTACCGGGACACTACATGAGGTTGAAGCTTTCTTT. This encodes CAFTGTLHEVEAFF.

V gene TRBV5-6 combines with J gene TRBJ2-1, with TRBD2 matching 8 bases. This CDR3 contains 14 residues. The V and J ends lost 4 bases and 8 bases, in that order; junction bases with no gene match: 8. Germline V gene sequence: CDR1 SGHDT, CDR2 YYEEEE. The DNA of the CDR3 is TGTGCCAGCAGCCTGACACTAGCGGCACATGAGCAGTTCTTC. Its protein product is CASSLTLAAHEQFF.

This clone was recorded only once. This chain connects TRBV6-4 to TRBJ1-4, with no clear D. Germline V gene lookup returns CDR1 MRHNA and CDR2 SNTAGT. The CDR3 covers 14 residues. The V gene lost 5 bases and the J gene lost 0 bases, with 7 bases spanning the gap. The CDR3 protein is CASSPTATNEKLFF. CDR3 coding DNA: TGTGCCAGCAGTCCCACAGCAACTAATGAAAAACTGTTTTTT.

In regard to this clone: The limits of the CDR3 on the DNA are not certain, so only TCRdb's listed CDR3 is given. CDR3 region: CASSKVGTGSIYGYTF. The chain links TRBV21-1 to TRBJ1-2; TRBD1, as called in the table, went unchecked against the DNA. TRBV21-1 is given as a pseudogene. The CDR3 region is 16 residues in length, termini included.

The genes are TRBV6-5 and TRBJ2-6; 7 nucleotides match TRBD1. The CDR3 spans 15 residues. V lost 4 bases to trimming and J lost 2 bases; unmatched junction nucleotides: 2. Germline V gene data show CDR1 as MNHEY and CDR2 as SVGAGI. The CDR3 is CASSSGTAGANVLTF. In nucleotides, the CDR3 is TGTGCCAGCAGTTCCGGGACAGCTGGGGCCAACGTCCTGACTTTC.

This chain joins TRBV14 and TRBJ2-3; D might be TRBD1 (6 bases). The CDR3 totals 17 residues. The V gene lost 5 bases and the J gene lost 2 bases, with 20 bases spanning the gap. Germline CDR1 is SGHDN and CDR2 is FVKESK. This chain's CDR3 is CASSKPHRVGPTDTQYF. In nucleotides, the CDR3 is TGTGCCAGCAGCAAACCCCACAGGGTTGGGCCCACAGATACGCAGTATTTT.

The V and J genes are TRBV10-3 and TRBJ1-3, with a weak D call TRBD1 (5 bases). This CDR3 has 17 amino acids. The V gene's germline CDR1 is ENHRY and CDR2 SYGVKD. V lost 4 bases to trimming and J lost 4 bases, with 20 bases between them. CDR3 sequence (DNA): TGTGCCATCAGTGCCCGGGACTCTATCCTGGGGGGAAACACCATATATTTT. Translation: CAISARDSILGGNTIYF.

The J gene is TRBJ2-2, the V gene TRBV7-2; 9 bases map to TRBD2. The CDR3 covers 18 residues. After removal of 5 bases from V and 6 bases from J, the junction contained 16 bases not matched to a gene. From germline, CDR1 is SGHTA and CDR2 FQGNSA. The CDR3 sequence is CASSTIAGVLYGAGELFF. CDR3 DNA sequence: TGTGCCAGCAGCACCATAGCGGGAGTCCTTTATGGGGCCGGGGAGCTGTTTTTT.

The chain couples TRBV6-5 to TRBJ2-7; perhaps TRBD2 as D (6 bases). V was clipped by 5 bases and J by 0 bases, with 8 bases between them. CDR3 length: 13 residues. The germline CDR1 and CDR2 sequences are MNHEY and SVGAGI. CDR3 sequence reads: CASSPGDSYEQYF. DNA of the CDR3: TGTGCCAGCAGTCCGGGAGACTCCTACGAGCAGTACTTC.

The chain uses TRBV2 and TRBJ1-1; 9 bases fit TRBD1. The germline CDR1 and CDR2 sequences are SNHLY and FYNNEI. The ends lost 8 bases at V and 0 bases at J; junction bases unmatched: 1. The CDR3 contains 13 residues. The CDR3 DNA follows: TGTGCCAGCGGGACAGGGATGAACACTGAAGCTTTCTTT. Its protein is CASGTGMNTEAFF. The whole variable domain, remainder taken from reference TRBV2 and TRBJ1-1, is EPEVTQTPSHQVTQMGQEVILRCVPISNHLYFYWYRQILGQKVEFLVSFYNNEISEKSEIFDDQFSVERPDGSNFTLKIRSTKLEDSAMYFCASGTGMNTEAFFGQGTRLTVV.